One and the same sample provided the 9 T cell receptor beta chains below, sequenced in a study of blood T cell repertoires in COVID-19. Only in-frame clones appear in the TCRdb table, and some are missing; sequencing was by immunoSEQ multiplex PCR. This sample has under 75,000 clones, with roughly 76% found just once. The sample was peripheral blood. The source of these receptors is a woman at least 80 years old with acute or convalescent COVID-19.

The CDR3 protein is CASSQGQGDQPQHF. The CDR3 region has the DNA TGTGCCAGCAGCCAGGGACAGGGGGATCAGCCCCAGCATTTT. V and J are TRBV4-2 and TRBJ1-5; 11 positions agree with TRBD1. Per the germline V gene, CDR1 is LGHNA and CDR2 is YNFKEQ. The CDR3 has 14 residues. V lost 3 bases and J lost 5; bases outside the gene matches: 0.

J is TRBJ2-3 and V is TRBV18; D is uncertain. This CDR3 has 14 residues. Germline V gene data show CDR1 as KGHSH and CDR2 as LQKENI. The germline V and J ends were trimmed by 4 bases and 0 bases, with 8 bases remaining between them. The CDR3 DNA sequence: TGTGCCAGCTCACGCACAGATAGCACAGATACGCAGTATTTT. Translation gives CASSRTDSTDTQYF.

The chain has TRBV7-2 and TRBJ1-5; D call uncertain. This CDR3 has 18 amino acids. Germline loops: CDR1 SGHTA, CDR2 FQGNSA. Trimming removed 5 bases at V and 2 bases at J, with 22 bases between. The chain's CDR3 is CASSAPEGRMAGNQPQHF. The CDR3, as DNA: TGTGCCAGCAGCGCCCCAGAGGGTAGAATGGCAGGCAATCAGCCCCAGCATTTT.

J is TRBJ2-5 and V is TRBV20-1; D not certain. Germline V CDR1 and CDR2: DFQATT, SNEGSKA (reference sequence). The CDR3 is 13 residues long. Trimming took off 3 bases at V and 5 bases at J, with 13 bases between the two ends. The CDR3 here is CSASERLAETQYF. The CDR3 DNA sequence: TGCAGTGCTAGTGAGAGACTGGCCGAGACCCAGTACTTC.

The rearrangement links TRBV13 to TRBJ2-1; 9 nucleotides match TRBD2. With V trimmed by 7 bases and J by 8 bases, 9 bases remained unmatched. Germline assignment: CDR1 PRHDT and CDR2 FYEKMQ (reference sequence). The CDR3 loop spans 14 amino acids. CDR3 region: CASTGGRASDEQFF. The CDR3 DNA follows: TGTGCCAGCACGGGCGGGAGGGCAAGCGATGAGCAGTTCTTC.

The chain has TRBV3-1 (or the pseudogene TRBV3-2) and TRBJ2-5, with 9 bases aligning to TRBD2. The CDR3 loop spans 15 amino acids. In germline, CDR1 is LGHDT, CDR2 YNNKEL (reference sequence). The trim removed 7 bases at V and 4 bases at J, leaving 10 bases unmatched. The CDR3 spells CASTPLLAGLETQYF. In DNA, the CDR3 is TGTGCCAGCACCCCGTTGCTAGCGGGACTAGAGACCCAGTACTTC.

This clone appeared a single time. The chain employs TRBV5-1 and TRBJ1-2; D call uncertain. Trimming left V 2 bases short and J 8 bases short, with 19 bases between. The germline V gene has CDR1 SGHRS and CDR2 YFSETQ. The CDR3 has 15 residues. The DNA of the CDR3 is TGCGCCAGCAGCTTTAACCGGGTCGGAGAATGGGGCTACACCTTC. Protein: CASSFNRVGEWGYTF. The complete variable domain, with remaining parts taken from reference TRBV5-1 and TRBJ1-2, reads KAGVTQTPRYLIKTRGQQVTLSCSPISGHRSVSWYQQTPGQGLQFLFEYFSETQRNKGNFPGRFSGRQFSNSRSEMNVSTLELGDSALYLCASSFNRVGEWGYTFGSGTRLTVV.

The CDR3 DNA reads as TGTGCCAGTAGTGAACGGGGTGGGGGCCTGAGAACTACCAAAAACATTCAGTACTTC. Its protein product is CASSERGGGLRTTKNIQYF. The genes are TRBV19 and TRBJ2-4, with TRBD1 as a possible D gene (6 bases). The CDR3 is made up of 19 amino acids. Trimming shortened V by 5 bases and J by 2 bases, and 25 bases separated the two germline ends. The germline V gene has CDR1 LNHDA and CDR2 SQIVND (reference sequence).

CDR3 in amino acids: CASSLNRNTEAFF. Here the CDR3 DNA reads TGTGCCAGCAGCTTAAACAGGAACACTGAAGCTTTCTTT. V is TRBV7-3 and J is TRBJ1-1; D not certain. Per germline, CDR1 SGHTA and CDR2 FQGTGA. The CDR3 length is 13 residues. Trimming stripped 1 base from V and 1 base from J, with 4 bases between. Full variable domain (rest looked up from reference TRBV7-3 and TRBJ1-1): GAGVSQTPSNKVTEKGKYVELRCDPISGHTALYWYRQSLGQGPEFLIYFQGTGAADDSGLPNDRFFAVRPEGSVSTLKIQRTERGDSAVYLCASSLNRNTEAFFGQGTRLTVV.